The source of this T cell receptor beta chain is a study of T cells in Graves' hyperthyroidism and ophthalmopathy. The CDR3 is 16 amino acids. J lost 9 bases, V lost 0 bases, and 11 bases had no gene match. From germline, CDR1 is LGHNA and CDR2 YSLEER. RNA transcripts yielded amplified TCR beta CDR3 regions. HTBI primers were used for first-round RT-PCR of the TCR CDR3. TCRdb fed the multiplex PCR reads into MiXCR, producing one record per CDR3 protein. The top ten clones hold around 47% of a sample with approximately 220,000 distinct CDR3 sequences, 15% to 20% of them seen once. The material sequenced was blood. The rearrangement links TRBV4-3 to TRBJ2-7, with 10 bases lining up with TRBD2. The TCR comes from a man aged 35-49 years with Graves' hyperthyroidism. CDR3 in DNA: TGCGCCAGCAGCCAAGATTTCAGATTAGCGGGGGGCCTGCAGTACTTC. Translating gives CASSQDFRLAGGLQYF.